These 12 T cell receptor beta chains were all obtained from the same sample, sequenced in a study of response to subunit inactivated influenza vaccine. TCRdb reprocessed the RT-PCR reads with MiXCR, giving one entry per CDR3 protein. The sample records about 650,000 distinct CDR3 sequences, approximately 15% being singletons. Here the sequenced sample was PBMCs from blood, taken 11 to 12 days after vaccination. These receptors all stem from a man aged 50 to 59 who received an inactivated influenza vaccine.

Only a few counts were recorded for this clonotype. CDR3 in DNA: TGTGCCAGCAGGTCGGGGGCGGCTTACGAGCAGTACTTC. Translation: CASRSGAAYEQYF. This rearrangement joins TRBV2 to TRBJ2-7; either TRBD1 or TRBD2 may fit D (6 bases each). The CDR3 is 13 amino acids. CDR1 and CDR2 from the germline V gene are SNHLY and FYNNEI. Trimming shortened V by 6 bases and J by 4 bases, and 13 bases separated the two germline ends.

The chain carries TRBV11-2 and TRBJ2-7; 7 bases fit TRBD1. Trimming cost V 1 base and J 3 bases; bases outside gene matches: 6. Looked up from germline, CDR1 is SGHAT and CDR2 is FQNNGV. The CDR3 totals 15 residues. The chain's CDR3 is CASSLVGTDYYEQYF. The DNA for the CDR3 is TGTGCCAGCAGCTTAGTGGGGACAGATTACTACGAGCAGTACTTC.

CDR3 nucleotides: TGTGCCATCAGACCGGGCAACAATCAGCCCCAGCATTTT. Translation: CAIRPGNNQPQHF. V and J are TRBV10-3 and TRBJ1-5, with D hard to call. This CDR3 is 13 amino acids long. V was trimmed by 6 bases and J by 3 bases, leaving 9 bases between them. CDR1 is ENHRY and CDR2 is SYGVKD in the germline V gene.

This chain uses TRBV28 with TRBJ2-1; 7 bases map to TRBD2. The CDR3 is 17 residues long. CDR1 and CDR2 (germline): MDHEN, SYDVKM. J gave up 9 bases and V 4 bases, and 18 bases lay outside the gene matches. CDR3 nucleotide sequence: TGTGCCAGCAGTTCCCTTTTAAGCGGGGCGTCTGGAAGTGAGCAGTTCTTC. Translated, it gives CASSSLLSGASGSEQFF.

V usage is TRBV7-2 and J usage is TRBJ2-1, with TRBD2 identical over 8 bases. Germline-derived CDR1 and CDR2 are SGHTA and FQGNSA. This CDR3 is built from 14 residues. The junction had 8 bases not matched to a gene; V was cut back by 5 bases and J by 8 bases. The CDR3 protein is CASSPGLVPHEQFF. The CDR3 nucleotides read TGTGCCAGCAGCCCGGGACTAGTTCCGCATGAGCAGTTCTTC.

Here the CDR3 DNA reads TGTGCCAGCAGCTTAGAGGCCAGGCCCCACACTGAAGCTTTCTTT. This sequence encodes CASSLEARPHTEAFF. The rearrangement uses TRBV7-9 and TRBJ1-1, with D unresolved. The V end lost 1 base, the J end lost 3 bases, and 12 bases lay between the germline ends. The CDR3 is 15 amino acids. Germline values: CDR1 SEHNR, CDR2 FQNEAQ (reference sequence).

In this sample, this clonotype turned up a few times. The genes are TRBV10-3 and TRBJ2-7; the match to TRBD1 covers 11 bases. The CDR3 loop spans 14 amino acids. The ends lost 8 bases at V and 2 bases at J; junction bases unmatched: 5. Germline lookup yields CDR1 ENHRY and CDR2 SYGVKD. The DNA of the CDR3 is TGTGCCATCGGGCTGGGACAGGGGGCCTACGAGCAGTACTTC. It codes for CAIGLGQGAYEQYF.

CDR3 amino acids: CASSHYTAGTGNYEQYF. CDR3 DNA: TGTGCCAGCAGCCACTATACCGCCGGGACGGGGAACTACGAGCAGTACTTC. V usage is TRBV7-2 and J usage is TRBJ2-7; TRBD1 or TRBD2 may be the D gene (5 bases each). Germline V gene lookup returns CDR1 SGHTA and CDR2 FQGNSA. The CDR3 is 17 residues long. Trimming removed 5 bases from V and 3 bases from J, with 23 bases in between.

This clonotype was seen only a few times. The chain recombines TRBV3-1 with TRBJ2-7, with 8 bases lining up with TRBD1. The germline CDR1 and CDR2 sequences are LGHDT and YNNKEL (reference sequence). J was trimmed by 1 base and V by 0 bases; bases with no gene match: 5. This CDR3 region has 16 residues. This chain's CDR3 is CASSQETRTGSYEQYF. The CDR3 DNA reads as TGTGCCAGCAGCCAAGAGACAAGGACAGGGTCCTACGAGCAGTACTTC.

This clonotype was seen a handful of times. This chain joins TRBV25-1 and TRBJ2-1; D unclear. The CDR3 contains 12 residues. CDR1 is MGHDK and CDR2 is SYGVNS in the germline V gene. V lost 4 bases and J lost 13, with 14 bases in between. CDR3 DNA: TGTGCCAGCAGTGCCCCGGACCTACTCCAGTTCTTC. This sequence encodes CASSAPDLLQFF.

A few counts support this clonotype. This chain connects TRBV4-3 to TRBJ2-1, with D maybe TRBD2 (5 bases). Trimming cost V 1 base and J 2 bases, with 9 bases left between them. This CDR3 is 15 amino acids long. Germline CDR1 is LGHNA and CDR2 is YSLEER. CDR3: CASSQGRGTYNEQFF. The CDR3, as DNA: TGCGCCAGCAGCCAAGGTCGGGGAACCTACAATGAGCAGTTCTTC.

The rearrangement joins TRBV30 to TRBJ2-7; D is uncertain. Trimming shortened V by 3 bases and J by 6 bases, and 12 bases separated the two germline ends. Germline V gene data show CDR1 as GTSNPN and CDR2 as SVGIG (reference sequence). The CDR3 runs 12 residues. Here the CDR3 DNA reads TGTGCCTGGAGAGATCTCGTTTCCGAGCAGTACTTC. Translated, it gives CAWRDLVSEQYF.